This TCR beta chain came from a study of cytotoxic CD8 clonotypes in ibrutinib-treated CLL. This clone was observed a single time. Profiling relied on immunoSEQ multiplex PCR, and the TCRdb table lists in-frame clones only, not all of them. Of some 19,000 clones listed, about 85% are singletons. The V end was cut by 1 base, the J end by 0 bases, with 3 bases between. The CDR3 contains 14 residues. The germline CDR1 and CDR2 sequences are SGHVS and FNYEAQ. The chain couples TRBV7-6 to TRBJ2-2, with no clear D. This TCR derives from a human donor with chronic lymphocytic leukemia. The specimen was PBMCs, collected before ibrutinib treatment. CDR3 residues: CASSLDANTGELFF. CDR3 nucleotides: TGTGCCAGCAGCTTAGACGCGAACACCGGGGAGCTGTTTTTT.